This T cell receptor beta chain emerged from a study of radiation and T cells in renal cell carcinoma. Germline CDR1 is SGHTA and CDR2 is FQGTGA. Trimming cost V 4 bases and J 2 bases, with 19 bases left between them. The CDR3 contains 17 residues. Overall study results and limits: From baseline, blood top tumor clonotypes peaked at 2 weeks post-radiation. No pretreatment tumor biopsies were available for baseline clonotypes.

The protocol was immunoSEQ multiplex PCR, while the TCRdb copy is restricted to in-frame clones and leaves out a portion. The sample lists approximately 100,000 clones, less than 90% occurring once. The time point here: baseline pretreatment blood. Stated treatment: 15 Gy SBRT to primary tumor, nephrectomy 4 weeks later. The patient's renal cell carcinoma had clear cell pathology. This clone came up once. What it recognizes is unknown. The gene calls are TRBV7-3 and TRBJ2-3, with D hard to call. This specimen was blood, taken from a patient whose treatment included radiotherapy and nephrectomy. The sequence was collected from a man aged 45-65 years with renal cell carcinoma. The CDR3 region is CASSSSSSPGDTDTQYF. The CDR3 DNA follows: TGTGCCAGCAGCTCATCGAGTAGTCCTGGGGACACAGATACGCAGTATTTT.